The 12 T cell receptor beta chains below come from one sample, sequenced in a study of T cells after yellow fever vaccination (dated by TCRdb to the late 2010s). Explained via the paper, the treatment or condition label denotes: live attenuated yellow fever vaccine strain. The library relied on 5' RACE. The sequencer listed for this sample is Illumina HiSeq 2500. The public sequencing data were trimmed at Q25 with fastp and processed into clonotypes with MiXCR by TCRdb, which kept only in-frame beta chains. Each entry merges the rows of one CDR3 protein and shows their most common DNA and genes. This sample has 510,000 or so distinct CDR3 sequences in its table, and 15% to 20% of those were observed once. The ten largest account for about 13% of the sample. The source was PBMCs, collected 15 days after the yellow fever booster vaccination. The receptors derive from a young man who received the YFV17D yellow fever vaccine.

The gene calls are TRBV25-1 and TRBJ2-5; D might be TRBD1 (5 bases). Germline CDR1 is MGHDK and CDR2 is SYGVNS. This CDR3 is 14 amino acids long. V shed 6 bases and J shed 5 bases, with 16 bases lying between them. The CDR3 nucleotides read TGTGCCAGCAGGGACACTCTGACCCAGGAGACCCAGTACTTC. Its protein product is CASRDTLTQETQYF. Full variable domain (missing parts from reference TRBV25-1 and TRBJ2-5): EADIYQTPRYLVIGTGKKITLECSQTMGHDKMYWYQQDPGMELHLIHYSYGVNSTEKGDLSSESTVSRIRTEHFPLTLESARPSHTSQYLCASRDTLTQETQYFGPGTRLLVL.

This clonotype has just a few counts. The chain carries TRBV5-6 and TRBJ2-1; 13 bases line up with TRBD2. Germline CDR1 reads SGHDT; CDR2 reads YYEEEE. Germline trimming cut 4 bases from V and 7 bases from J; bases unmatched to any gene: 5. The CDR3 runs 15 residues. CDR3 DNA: TGTGCCAGCAGCCGCGCGGGACTAGCGGGAAATGAGCAGTTCTTC. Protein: CASSRAGLAGNEQFF.

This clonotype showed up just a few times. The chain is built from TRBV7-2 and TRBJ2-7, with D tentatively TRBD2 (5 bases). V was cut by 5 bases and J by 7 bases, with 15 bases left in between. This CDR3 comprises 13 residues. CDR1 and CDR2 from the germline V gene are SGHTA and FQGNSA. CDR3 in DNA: TGTGCCAGCAGCCCGGGGTGGGGTTGGGAGCAGTACTTC. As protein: CASSPGWGWEQYF.

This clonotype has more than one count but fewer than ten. CDR3 sequence reads: CASSFGSDTQYF. As DNA, the CDR3 is TGTGCCAGCAGTTTTGGGTCGGATACGCAGTATTTT. The chain carries TRBV13 and TRBJ2-3; no definite D call. CDR1 is PRHDT, CDR2 FYEKMQ, per germline (reference sequence). V gave up 6 bases and J gave up 6 bases, with 10 bases separating them. CDR3 size: 12 residues.

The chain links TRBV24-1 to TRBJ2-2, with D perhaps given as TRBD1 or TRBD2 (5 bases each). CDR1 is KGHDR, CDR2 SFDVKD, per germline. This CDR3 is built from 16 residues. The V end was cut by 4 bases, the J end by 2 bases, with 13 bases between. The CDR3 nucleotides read TGTGCCACCAGTGAGATGGGGACGCCCAACACCGGGGAGCTGTTTTTT. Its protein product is CATSEMGTPNTGELFF.

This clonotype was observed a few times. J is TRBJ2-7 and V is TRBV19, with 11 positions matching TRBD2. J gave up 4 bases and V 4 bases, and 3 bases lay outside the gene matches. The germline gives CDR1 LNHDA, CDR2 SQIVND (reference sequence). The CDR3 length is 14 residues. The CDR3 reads CASSKGLAEYEQYF. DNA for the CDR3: TGTGCCAGTAGTAAGGGACTAGCGGAATACGAGCAGTACTTC.

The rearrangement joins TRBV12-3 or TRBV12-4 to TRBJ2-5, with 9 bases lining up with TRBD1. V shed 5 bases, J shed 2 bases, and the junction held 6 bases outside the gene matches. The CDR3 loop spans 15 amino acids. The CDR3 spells CASSRWTGDQETQYF. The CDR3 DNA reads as TGTGCCAGCAGTCGATGGACAGGGGATCAAGAGACCCAGTACTTC.

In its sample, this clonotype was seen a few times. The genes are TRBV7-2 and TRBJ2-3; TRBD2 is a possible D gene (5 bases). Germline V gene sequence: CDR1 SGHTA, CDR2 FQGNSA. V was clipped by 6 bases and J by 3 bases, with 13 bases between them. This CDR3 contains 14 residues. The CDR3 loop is CASSSRRGTDTQYF. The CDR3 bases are TGTGCCAGCAGTTCTAGAAGAGGGACAGATACGCAGTATTTT. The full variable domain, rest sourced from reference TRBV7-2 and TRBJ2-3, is GAGVSQSPSNKVTEKGKDVELRCDPISGHTALYWYRQSLGQGLEFLIYFQGNSAPDKSGLPSDRFSAERTGGSVSTLTIQRTQQEDSAVYLCASSSRRGTDTQYFGPGTRLTVL.

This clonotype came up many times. CDR3 region: CASSLTEVPSEQYF. The DNA for the CDR3 is TGTGCCAGCAGTTTAACCGAGGTCCCCAGCGAGCAGTACTTC. This rearrangement joins TRBV12-3 or TRBV12-4 to TRBJ2-7; D not certain. The CDR3 loop spans 14 amino acids. The V end lost 2 bases, the J end lost 6 bases, and 14 bases lay between the germline ends.

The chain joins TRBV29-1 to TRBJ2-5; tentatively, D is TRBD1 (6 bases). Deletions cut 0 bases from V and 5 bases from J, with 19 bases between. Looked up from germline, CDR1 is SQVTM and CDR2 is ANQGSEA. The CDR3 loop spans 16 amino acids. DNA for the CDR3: TGCAGCGTTGAAGAGAAGAGAGTAGGGGGAACTGAGACCCAGTACTTC. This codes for CSVEEKRVGGTETQYF.

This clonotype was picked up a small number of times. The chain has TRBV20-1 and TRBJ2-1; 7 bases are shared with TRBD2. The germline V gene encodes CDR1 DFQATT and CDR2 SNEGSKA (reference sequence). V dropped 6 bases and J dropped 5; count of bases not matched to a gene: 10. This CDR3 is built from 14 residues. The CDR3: CSATRTSGHNEQFF. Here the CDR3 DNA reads TGCAGTGCAACCCGGACTAGTGGACACAATGAGCAGTTCTTC.

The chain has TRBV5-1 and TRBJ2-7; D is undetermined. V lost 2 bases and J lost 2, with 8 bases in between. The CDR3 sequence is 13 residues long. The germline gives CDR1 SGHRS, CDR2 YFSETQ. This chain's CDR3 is CASSLWVAYEQYF. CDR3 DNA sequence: TGCGCCAGCAGCTTATGGGTGGCCTACGAGCAGTACTTC.